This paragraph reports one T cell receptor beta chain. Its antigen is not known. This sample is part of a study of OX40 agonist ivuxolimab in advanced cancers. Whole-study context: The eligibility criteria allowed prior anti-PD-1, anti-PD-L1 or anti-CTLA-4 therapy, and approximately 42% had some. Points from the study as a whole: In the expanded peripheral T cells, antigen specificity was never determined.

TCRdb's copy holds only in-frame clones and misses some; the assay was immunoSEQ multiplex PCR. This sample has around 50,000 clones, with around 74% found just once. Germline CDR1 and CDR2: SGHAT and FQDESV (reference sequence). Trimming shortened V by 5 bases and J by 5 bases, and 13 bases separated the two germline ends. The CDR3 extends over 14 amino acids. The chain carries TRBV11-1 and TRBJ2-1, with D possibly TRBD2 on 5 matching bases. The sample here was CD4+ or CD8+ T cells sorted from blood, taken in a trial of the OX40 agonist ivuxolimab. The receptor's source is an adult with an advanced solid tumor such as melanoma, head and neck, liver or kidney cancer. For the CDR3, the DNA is TGTGCCAGCAGCGCTTTTGGACTCCACAATGAGCAGTTCTTC. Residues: CASSAFGLHNEQFF.